This T cell receptor (beta chain) was identified during a study of chemoradiotherapy in HPV16-positive cancers. Study-level information: Functional T-cell assays on a couple of HPV16-positive patients' cells defined candidate HPV-specific clones and common TCR motifs.

Regarding this clone: What it recognizes is unknown.

Germline-derived CDR1 and CDR2 are SGHNT and YENEEA. Trimming cost V 6 bases and J 1 base; bases outside gene matches: 4. There are 16 residues in the CDR3. The table came from immunoSEQ multiplex PCR; TCRdb's copy has only in-frame clones and leaves some out. The table records 1,500 to 2,000 clones, more than 65% of them present only once. The study, taken as a whole, reports: HPV-responsive T-cell expansion during chemoradiotherapy was linked to improved recurrence-free survival in HPV16-positive patients.

Specimen: tumor tissue, collected from a patient who underwent chemoradiotherapy. This TCR derives from a human donor with HPV-associated anogenital cancer. The chain is built from TRBV11-3 and TRBJ2-1, with 12 nucleotides matching TRBD1. The CDR3 loop reads CASRGGQGASYNEQFF. The CDR3 nucleotides read TGTGCCAGCAGGGGGGGACAGGGGGCATCCTACAATGAGCAGTTCTTC.